This T cell receptor (beta chain) was profiled in a study of T cell responses to AZD1222 COVID-19 vaccine. Across the study: Analysis merged second doses at about 4 or about 12 weeks.

Overall study results and limits: Only 5 or 6 people who got AZD1222 tested seropositive at baseline. Donors were mostly white British, more females; clonal diversity possibly underestimated.

Using immunoSEQ multiplex PCR, the repertoire was profiled, and TCRdb retains in-frame clones only, with some absent. Of roughly 96,000 clones in the sample, 75% to 90% were seen once. Turning to this clone: Its cognate antigen is unknown.

V lost 7 bases and J lost 1, with 23 bases in between. Germline CDR1 SGHVS, CDR2 FQNEAQ. The length of the CDR3 is 19 residues. This chain links TRBV7-8 with TRBJ2-6; unclear D gene. This receptor was obtained from an adult in good health. Sequenced here: peripheral blood, sampled on day 0 of AZD1222 vaccination. CDR3 residues: CASTTREGPPASGANVLTF. In nucleotides, the CDR3 is TGTGCCAGCACCACTCGAGAAGGGCCCCCAGCTTCTGGGGCCAACGTCCTGACTTTC.